This T cell receptor beta chain was recorded in a study of CD8 T cells in Susac syndrome. Study-level findings and limits: The study conceded that its TCR sequencing and HLA analysis involved relatively few individuals.

Random hexamers were used to reverse transcribe the RNA input (about 0.5 to 1 ug). An immunoSEQ multiplex PCR amplified TCR beta CDR3 over 54 Vbeta and 13 Jbeta. TCRdb re-analysed the immunoSEQ multiplex PCR reads in MiXCR, keeping a single row per CDR3 protein. The sample holds some 130,000 distinct CDR3 sequences, around 80% seen once. The multiple sclerosis control group comprised treatment-naive patients with stable or active relapsing-remitting disease. The authors negatively isolated CD8+ and CD4+ T cells and FACS-enriched TEMRA cells. This CDR3 has 15 residues. With 3 bases removed from V and 6 bases from J, the gap between germline ends came to 15 bases. The germline gives CDR1 SGHTA, CDR2 FQGNSA. Note on this clonotype: Its target is not known.

The V call is TRBV7-2, the J call TRBJ2-1; D perhaps matches TRBD1 (6 bases). The TCR sequence derives from a human donor with multiple sclerosis. Specimen: CD8+ T cells from PBMCs. The CDR3 region is CASSLGDTLLNEQFF. The CDR3 DNA follows: TGTGCCAGCAGCTTGGGGGACACCCTCCTCAATGAGCAGTTCTTC.